A selection of T cell receptor beta chains follows, all from one sample in a study of cytomegalovirus exposure and HLA in healthy donors. Sequenced by immunoSEQ multiplex PCR; TCRdb stores in-frame clones only, minus some. The data contain about 160,000 clones, 75% to 85% of them singletons. Material for sequencing was PBMCs. The origin of the receptors is a man between 45 and 60 years old in good health and CMV-seropositive. The CDR3 runs from the conserved cysteine through the conserved F or W. The order of the fields is clone size, V gene, J gene, D gene, CDR3 protein, CDR3 DNA. D genes are given only for firm matches. Clone size appears in some rows only: once, few, many, or a class for an expanded clone.

clone_size: -; v_call: TRBV4-1; j_call: TRBJ2-3; d_call: -; cdr3_aa: CASSPSGLVTDTQYF; cdr3_nt: TGCGCCAGCAGCCCCTCGGGACTTGTAACAGATACGCAGTATTTT
clone_size: -; v_call: TRBV6-5; j_call: TRBJ2-7; d_call: TRBD1; cdr3_aa: CASSWGQGATYEQYF; cdr3_nt: TGTGCCAGCAGCTGGGGACAGGGGGCAACCTACGAGCAGTACTTC
clone_size: -; v_call: TRBV7-9; j_call: TRBJ2-3; d_call: -; cdr3_aa: CASSLGGRSTDTQYF; cdr3_nt: TGTGCCAGCAGCTTAGGGGGCCGAAGCACAGATACGCAGTATTTT
clone_size: once; v_call: TRBV9; j_call: TRBJ2-3; d_call: TRBD2; cdr3_aa: CASSGGGLAGGTADTQYF; cdr3_nt: TGTGCCAGCAGCGGAGGAGGACTAGCGGGAGGAACGGCAGATACGCAGTATTTT
clone_size: -; v_call: TRBV5-1; j_call: TRBJ2-7; d_call: TRBD1; cdr3_aa: CASSLDRGYEQYF; cdr3_nt: TGCGCCAGCAGCTTGGACAGGGGGTACGAGCAGTACTTC
clone_size: few; v_call: TRBV27; j_call: TRBJ1-1; d_call: -; cdr3_aa: CASTGRGGRAGTEAFF; cdr3_nt: TGTGCCAGCACCGGACGGGGGGGGCGGGCCGGCACTGAAGCTTTCTTT
clone_size: -; v_call: TRBV27; j_call: TRBJ2-2; d_call: -; cdr3_aa: CASRSPSREELFF; cdr3_nt: TGTGCCAGCAGGTCTCCGTCACGCGAGGAGCTGTTTTTT
clone_size: -; v_call: TRBV29-1; j_call: TRBJ1-2; d_call: -; cdr3_aa: CSVGPSDGYTF; cdr3_nt: TGCAGCGTTGGGCCGAGCGATGGCTACACCTTC
clone_size: -; v_call: TRBV7-2; j_call: TRBJ1-2; d_call: TRBD1; cdr3_aa: CASSLLDRGSFYGYTF; cdr3_nt: TGTGCCAGCAGCTTACTGGACAGGGGGTCCTTCTATGGCTACACCTTC
clone_size: -; v_call: TRBV5-1; j_call: TRBJ1-1; d_call: TRBD1; cdr3_aa: CASSIGQGNTEAFF; cdr3_nt: TGCGCCAGCAGCATAGGACAGGGGAACACTGAAGCTTTCTTT
clone_size: -; v_call: TRBV2; j_call: TRBJ2-3; d_call: TRBD2; cdr3_aa: CASSEREAGTDTQYF; cdr3_nt: TGTGCCAGCAGTGAGCGGGAGGCCGGGACAGATACGCAGTATTTT
clone_size: -; v_call: TRBV28; j_call: TRBJ1-2; d_call: -; cdr3_aa: CASSDRHRGYGYTF; cdr3_nt: TGTGCCAGCAGTGACCGACACCGTGGCTATGGCTACACCTTC
clone_size: -; v_call: TRBV29-1; j_call: TRBJ1-2; d_call: -; cdr3_aa: CSVEGLGTINYGYTF; cdr3_nt: TGCAGCGTTGAAGGGCTTGGGACTATTAACTATGGCTACACCTTC
clone_size: -; v_call: TRBV5-1; j_call: TRBJ2-1; d_call: -; cdr3_aa: CASSASSVEQFF; cdr3_nt: TGCGCCAGCAGCGCTAGTAGTGTTGAGCAGTTCTTC
clone_size: -; v_call: TRBV7-9; j_call: TRBJ2-4; d_call: -; cdr3_aa: CASSPGNIQYF; cdr3_nt: TGTGCCAGCAGCCCCGGGAACATTCAGTACTTC
clone_size: -; v_call: TRBV7-3; j_call: TRBJ2-1; d_call: -; cdr3_aa: CASSSGSVYNEQFF; cdr3_nt: TGTGCCAGCAGCTCTGGCTCAGTTTACAATGAGCAGTTCTTC
clone_size: -; v_call: TRBV10-3; j_call: TRBJ2-7; d_call: TRBD1; cdr3_aa: CAINPGQGSYEQYF; cdr3_nt: TGTGCCATCAATCCGGGACAGGGAAGTTACGAGCAGTACTTC
clone_size: -; v_call: TRBV7-9; j_call: TRBJ2-5; d_call: TRBD2; cdr3_aa: CASSPLAGWQQETQYF; cdr3_nt: TGTGCCAGCAGTCCTCTAGCGGGCTGGCAACAAGAGACCCAGTACTTC